Each of the 32 T cell receptor beta chains below was sequenced from the same sample in a study of shared clonotypes between healthy human individuals (dated by TCRdb to about 2020). The library was obtained by the immunoSEQ multiplex PCR assay. TCRdb mirrors the immuneACCESS table, restricted to in-frame sequences. Some clones are absent from its copies; in checked studies, under half trace to an unresolved V gene, and the reason for the others is unknown. In this sample the table shows some 360,000 clones, 73% of which occur a single time. Jointly, the top ten make up about 10% of the sample. Sequencing was performed on memory CD4+ T cells sorted from blood. In light of the paper, this sample's cell subset or site label describes: CD45RA-negative fraction. The receptors derive from a man aged 25-45 years in good health.

The V gene is TRBV13, the J gene TRBJ1-2; D gene uncertain. Germline CDR1 reads PRHDT; CDR2 reads FYEKMQ (reference sequence). This CDR3 contains 14 residues. V dropped 1 base and J dropped 5 bases, with 11 bases sitting between them. The CDR3 DNA is TGTGCCAGCAGCTTAGTTACAGCCCTTTATGGCTACACCTTC. This sequence encodes CASSLVTALYGYTF.

The rearrangement joins TRBV6-1 to TRBJ2-2, with D possibly TRBD1 on 6 matching bases. Looked up from germline, CDR1 is MNHNS and CDR2 is SASEGT. V shed 0 bases and J shed 5 bases, with 19 bases lying between them. CDR3 length: 18 residues. In DNA, the CDR3 is TGTGCCAGCAGTGAAGCAGTTGCTACAGGGATGGGTACCGGGGAGCTGTTTTTT. Translated: CASSEAVATGMGTGELFF.

The rearrangement uses TRBV28 and TRBJ2-7, with D perhaps TRBD2 (5 bases). V was pared by 3 bases and J by 10 bases, with 10 bases between. Germline CDR1 is MDHEN and CDR2 is SYDVKM. The CDR3 contains 11 residues. CDR3 coding DNA: TGTGCCAGCAGTTTCCGGAGGCACCAGTACTTC. The encoded protein is CASSFRRHQYF.

The chain uses TRBV7-2 and TRBJ2-7; 9 positions agree with TRBD1. There are 16 residues in the CDR3. Unmatched junction bases numbered 4, after V lost 0 bases and J lost 1 base. Per the germline V gene, CDR1 is SGHTA and CDR2 is FQGNSA. The DNA for the CDR3 is TGTGCCAGCAGCTTAGCCGGGACAGGGATTTCCTACGAGCAGTACTTC. As protein: CASSLAGTGISYEQYF.

The J gene is TRBJ2-1, the V gene TRBV7-9; tentatively, D is TRBD1 or TRBD2 (5 bases each). The germline V gene encodes CDR1 SEHNR and CDR2 FQNEAQ (reference sequence). V lost 0 bases, J lost 8 bases, and 14 bases lay in between. The CDR3 spans 15 residues. CDR3 in amino acids: CASSLAGVVVDEQFF. The CDR3 nucleotides are TGTGCCAGCAGCTTAGCGGGGGTAGTTGTCGATGAGCAGTTCTTC.

The chain links TRBV30 to TRBJ1-3, with 9 bases that match TRBD1. This CDR3 contains 13 residues. The ends lost 3 bases at V and 7 bases at J; junction bases unmatched: 4. Germline-derived CDR1 and CDR2 are GTSNPN and SVGIG (reference sequence). Here the CDR3 DNA reads TGTGCCTGGAGCCAGACAGGGGGGAACACCATATATTTT. Translation gives CAWSQTGGNTIYF.

Here the CDR3 reads CASSSGTSGNEQFF. CDR3 coding DNA: TGTGCCAGCAGTTCCGGGACTTCGGGCAATGAGCAGTTCTTC. The chain recombines TRBV14 with TRBJ2-1; possibly TRBD2 for D (6 bases). In germline, CDR1 is SGHDN, CDR2 FVKESK. V dropped 6 bases and J dropped 6 bases, with 15 bases sitting between them. The CDR3 is 14 amino acids.

The CDR3 bases are TGCGCCAGCAGTCCGACTTCCCTTGTTCAGCCCCAGCATTTT. This codes for CASSPTSLVQPQHF. The chain has TRBV23-1 and TRBJ1-5; no reliable D call. TRBV23-1 belongs to the ORF category, with a function that is uncertain. The CDR3 has 14 amino acids. V was shortened by 4 bases and J by 6 bases, with 13 bases between the two germline ends.

The chain recombines TRBV5-6 with TRBJ2-3, with a tentative D call TRBD1 (6 bases). The CDR3 covers 14 residues. The germline V and J ends were trimmed by 4 bases and 4 bases, with 13 bases remaining between them. Per the germline V gene, CDR1 is SGHDT and CDR2 is YYEEEE. The CDR3 sequence is CASSHTGSPDTQYF. CDR3 nucleotide sequence: TGTGCCAGCAGCCACACAGGGTCCCCAGATACGCAGTATTTT.

The V gene is TRBV5-8, the J gene TRBJ2-1; 12 nucleotides align to TRBD2. The CDR3 runs 13 residues. With 9 bases clipped from V and 5 bases from J, the junction kept 3 bases outside the gene matches. Germline CDR1 and CDR2: SGHTS and YDEGEE. CDR3 residues: CATRTSGDNEQFF. The CDR3 DNA reads as TGTGCCACCCGGACTAGCGGGGACAATGAGCAGTTCTTC.

The gene calls are TRBV7-2 and TRBJ1-2; TRBD1 is a possible D gene (6 bases). From germline, CDR1 is SGHTA and CDR2 FQGNSA. There are 15 residues in the CDR3. V lost 0 bases to trimming and J lost 5 bases, with 13 bases between them. The CDR3 nucleotides read TGTGCCAGCAGCTTAGCTTCGACAGGCGAGTATGGCTACACCTTC. Protein: CASSLASTGEYGYTF.

The J gene is TRBJ2-5, the V gene TRBV18, with no clear D. CDR3 length: 13 amino acids. CDR1 is KGHSH, CDR2 LQKENI, per germline. V was trimmed by 1 base and J by 3 bases, leaving 6 bases between them. The DNA for the CDR3 is TGTGCCAGCTCACCACTGCCGAAAGAGACCCAGTACTTC. It specifies CASSPLPKETQYF.

This clone has only one observation. The V and J genes are TRBV5-6 and TRBJ2-5, with 7 bases fitting TRBD2. Germline V gene lookup returns CDR1 SGHDT and CDR2 YYEEEE. The CDR3 length is 16 residues. V lost 4 bases and J lost 5; bases outside the gene matches: 14. The CDR3 region has the DNA TGTGCCAGCAGCCCGCCGTGGGGAGGGGACCGGGAGACCCAGTACTTC. Its protein product is CASSPPWGGDRETQYF.

V is TRBV7-8 and J is TRBJ2-5; D is perhaps TRBD1 (5 bases). V lost 3 bases and J 5 bases, leaving 7 bases between the germline ends. In germline, CDR1 is SGHVS, CDR2 FQNEAQ. This CDR3 contains 12 residues. The CDR3 spells CASSFNRETQYF. In DNA, the CDR3 is TGTGCCAGCAGCTTTAACAGGGAGACCCAGTACTTC.

The rearrangement uses TRBV27 and TRBJ2-7; 11 bases match TRBD1. The junction had 5 bases not matched to a gene; V was cut back by 5 bases and J by 5 bases. Looked up from germline, CDR1 is MNHEY and CDR2 is SMNVEV (reference sequence). The CDR3 spans 14 residues. The chain's CDR3 is CASSRGQGANEQYF. The CDR3 DNA reads TGTGCCAGCAGTCGCGGACAGGGGGCGAACGAGCAGTACTTC.

The V and J genes are TRBV6-1 and TRBJ2-7; D unclear. This CDR3 region has 15 residues. Trimming left V 6 bases short and J 3 bases short, with 18 bases between. CDR1 is MNHNS, CDR2 SASEGT, per germline. The CDR3 sequence: CASRFHERNFYEQYF. The CDR3 DNA sequence: TGTGCCAGCAGGTTTCATGAACGAAACTTCTACGAGCAGTACTTC.

V usage is TRBV9 and J usage is TRBJ2-3, with D perhaps TRBD2 (6 bases). The CDR3 loop spans 17 amino acids. Germline assignment: CDR1 SGDLS and CDR2 YYNGEE. Trimming took off 4 bases at V and 2 bases at J, with 20 bases between the two ends. CDR3 sequence reads: CASSPPPGAVDTDTQYF. The CDR3 bases are TGTGCCAGCAGCCCCCCCCCGGGAGCGGTAGACACAGATACGCAGTATTTT.

The rearrangement joins TRBV27 to TRBJ2-2; D may be TRBD2 (6 bases). The CDR3 covers 16 residues. Trimming took 3 bases from V and 5 from J, leaving 16 bases between them. Per the germline V gene, CDR1 is MNHEY and CDR2 is SMNVEV (reference sequence). The CDR3 spells CASSFGGTARTGELFF. CDR3 DNA: TGTGCCAGCAGTTTTGGGGGGACCGCCAGAACCGGGGAGCTGTTTTTT.

This clone was seen many times. This chain uses TRBV2 with TRBJ1-3, with a tentative D call TRBD1 (6 bases). Trimming cost V 11 bases and J 0 bases, with 11 bases left between them. CDR1 and CDR2 (germline): SNHLY, FYNNEI. CDR3 size: 13 residues. CDR3 amino acids: CAGGQSSGNTIYF. As DNA, the CDR3 is TGTGCCGGAGGACAGAGCTCTGGAAACACCATATATTTT.

V gene TRBV28 combines with J gene TRBJ2-7, with 9 bases identical to TRBD1. Looked up from germline, CDR1 is MDHEN and CDR2 is SYDVKM. Trimming removed 4 bases from V and 4 bases from J; junction bases left unmatched: 8. This CDR3 is 15 amino acids long. The CDR3: CASSSYGTGLYEQYF. Written as DNA, the CDR3 is TGTGCCAGCAGTTCCTACGGGACAGGGCTTTACGAGCAGTACTTC.

J is TRBJ2-1 and V is TRBV5-1, with 10 nucleotides matching TRBD2. Trimming removed 4 bases from V and 9 bases from J; junction bases left unmatched: 10. The CDR3 is 15 residues long. CDR1 is SGHRS and CDR2 is YFSETQ in the germline V gene. The DNA of the CDR3 is TGCGCCAGCAGCGACCCTAGCGGGAGCGGGAGTGAGCAGTTCTTC. Protein sequence: CASSDPSGSGSEQFF.

The genes are TRBV9 and TRBJ2-7, with D possibly called TRBD1 or TRBD2 (6 bases each). The CDR3 totals 12 residues. Looked up from germline, CDR1 is SGDLS and CDR2 is YYNGEE. Deletions cut 2 bases from V and 9 bases from J, with 12 bases between. The DNA for the CDR3 is TGTGCCAGCAGCGTGGCCGGGGGCGGGCAGTACTTC. It yields the protein CASSVAGGGQYF.

The rearrangement uses TRBV11-3 and TRBJ2-1, with 10 bases matching TRBD2. This CDR3 is 15 amino acids long. With V trimmed by 2 bases and J by 5 bases, 3 bases remained unmatched. Germline V lookup: CDR1 SGHNT, CDR2 YENEEA. The CDR3 loop reads CASSLSGRGDNEQFF. The CDR3 nucleotides are TGTGCCAGCAGCTTAAGCGGGAGGGGCGACAATGAGCAGTTCTTC.

This chain uses TRBV11-2 with TRBJ1-4, with 7 bases lining up with TRBD1. The CDR3 is made up of 16 amino acids. The germline CDR1 and CDR2 sequences are SGHAT and FQNNGV. V lost 1 base and J lost 3; bases outside the gene matches: 5. The CDR3 loop reads CASSLGNRGPNEKLFF. The CDR3 DNA follows: TGTGCCAGCAGCTTAGGAAACAGGGGCCCTAATGAAAAACTGTTTTTT.

Notes on this clone: The same CDR3 also results from other DNA sequences found in this sample. This chain joins TRBV5-1 and TRBJ2-5; 10 positions agree with TRBD1. J lost 4 bases, V lost 5 bases, and 5 bases had no gene match. This CDR3 is 14 amino acids long. Germline lookup yields CDR1 SGHRS and CDR2 YFSETQ. The CDR3 coding sequence is TGCGCCAGCAGTCCCGGGACAGGGGTAGAGACCCAGTACTTC. This gives the protein CASSPGTGVETQYF.

For this clone: Within the sample, other DNA sequences also encode this same CDR3. V is TRBV7-2 and J is TRBJ2-2, with a weak D call TRBD2 (6 bases). Trimming removed 5 bases from V and 0 bases from J, with 10 bases in between. The length of the CDR3 is 15 residues. From germline, CDR1 is SGHTA and CDR2 FQGNSA. CDR3 DNA sequence: TGTGCCAGCAGCCTGGGACTCTCGAACACCGGGGAGCTGTTTTTT. Amino acid sequence: CASSLGLSNTGELFF.

This clone was detected many times. The same CDR3 can be traced to other DNA sequences in this sample. This chain joins TRBV10-2 and TRBJ2-1; TRBD2 is a possible D gene (6 bases). V lost 7 bases and J 5 bases, leaving 15 bases between the germline ends. The CDR3 contains 14 residues. Germline loops: CDR1 WSHSY, CDR2 SAAADI. The CDR3, as DNA: TGCGCCAGCATAGATGGGGGGTTCCACAATGAGCAGTTCTTC. Protein sequence: CASIDGGFHNEQFF.

V usage is TRBV2 and J usage is TRBJ1-1, with no clear D. Trimming cost V 7 bases and J 1 base, with 7 bases left between them. Germline V gene lookup returns CDR1 SNHLY and CDR2 FYNNEI. This CDR3 has 12 amino acids. The CDR3 region is CASTYGNTEAFF. The CDR3 nucleotides read TGTGCCAGCACGTATGGGAACACTGAAGCTTTCTTT.

V usage is TRBV2 and J usage is TRBJ1-2; no firm D call. This CDR3 contains 13 residues. Germline CDR1 is SNHLY and CDR2 is FYNNEI. V lost 4 bases to trimming and J lost 2 bases, with 8 bases between them. The CDR3 sequence: CASSVAENYGYTF. In DNA, the CDR3 is TGTGCCAGCAGTGTAGCAGAGAACTATGGCTACACCTTC.

The V and J genes are TRBV5-4 and TRBJ2-2, with D tentatively TRBD1 or TRBD2 (6 bases each). The length of the CDR3 is 17 residues. V was cut by 4 bases and J by 4 bases, with 20 bases left in between. Germline loops: CDR1 SGHNT, CDR2 YYREEE (reference sequence). DNA for the CDR3: TGTGCCAGCAGCCCTGATGCGCCCGGGGGCGGCACCGGGGAGCTGTTTTTT. It is translated as CASSPDAPGGGTGELFF.

In DNA form, the CDR3 reads TGTGCCAGCAGTGAAGACAGGGGTGATGGCTACACCTTC. Translating it yields CASSEDRGDGYTF. The chain couples TRBV2 to TRBJ1-2; TRBD1 aligns across 7 bases. CDR1 is SNHLY, CDR2 FYNNEI, per germline. CDR3 length: 13 amino acids. J lost 6 bases, V lost 1 base, and 2 bases had no gene match.

Here the CDR3 DNA reads TGCAGCGTTGACGACTCATCCTCGAGGCTGTTCTTC. It specifies CSVDDSSSRLFF. This chain joins TRBV29-1 and TRBJ2-1; D is undetermined. CDR1 and CDR2 from the germline V gene are SQVTM and ANQGSEA. The CDR3 runs 12 residues. Trimming stripped 3 bases from V and 15 bases from J, with 18 bases between.